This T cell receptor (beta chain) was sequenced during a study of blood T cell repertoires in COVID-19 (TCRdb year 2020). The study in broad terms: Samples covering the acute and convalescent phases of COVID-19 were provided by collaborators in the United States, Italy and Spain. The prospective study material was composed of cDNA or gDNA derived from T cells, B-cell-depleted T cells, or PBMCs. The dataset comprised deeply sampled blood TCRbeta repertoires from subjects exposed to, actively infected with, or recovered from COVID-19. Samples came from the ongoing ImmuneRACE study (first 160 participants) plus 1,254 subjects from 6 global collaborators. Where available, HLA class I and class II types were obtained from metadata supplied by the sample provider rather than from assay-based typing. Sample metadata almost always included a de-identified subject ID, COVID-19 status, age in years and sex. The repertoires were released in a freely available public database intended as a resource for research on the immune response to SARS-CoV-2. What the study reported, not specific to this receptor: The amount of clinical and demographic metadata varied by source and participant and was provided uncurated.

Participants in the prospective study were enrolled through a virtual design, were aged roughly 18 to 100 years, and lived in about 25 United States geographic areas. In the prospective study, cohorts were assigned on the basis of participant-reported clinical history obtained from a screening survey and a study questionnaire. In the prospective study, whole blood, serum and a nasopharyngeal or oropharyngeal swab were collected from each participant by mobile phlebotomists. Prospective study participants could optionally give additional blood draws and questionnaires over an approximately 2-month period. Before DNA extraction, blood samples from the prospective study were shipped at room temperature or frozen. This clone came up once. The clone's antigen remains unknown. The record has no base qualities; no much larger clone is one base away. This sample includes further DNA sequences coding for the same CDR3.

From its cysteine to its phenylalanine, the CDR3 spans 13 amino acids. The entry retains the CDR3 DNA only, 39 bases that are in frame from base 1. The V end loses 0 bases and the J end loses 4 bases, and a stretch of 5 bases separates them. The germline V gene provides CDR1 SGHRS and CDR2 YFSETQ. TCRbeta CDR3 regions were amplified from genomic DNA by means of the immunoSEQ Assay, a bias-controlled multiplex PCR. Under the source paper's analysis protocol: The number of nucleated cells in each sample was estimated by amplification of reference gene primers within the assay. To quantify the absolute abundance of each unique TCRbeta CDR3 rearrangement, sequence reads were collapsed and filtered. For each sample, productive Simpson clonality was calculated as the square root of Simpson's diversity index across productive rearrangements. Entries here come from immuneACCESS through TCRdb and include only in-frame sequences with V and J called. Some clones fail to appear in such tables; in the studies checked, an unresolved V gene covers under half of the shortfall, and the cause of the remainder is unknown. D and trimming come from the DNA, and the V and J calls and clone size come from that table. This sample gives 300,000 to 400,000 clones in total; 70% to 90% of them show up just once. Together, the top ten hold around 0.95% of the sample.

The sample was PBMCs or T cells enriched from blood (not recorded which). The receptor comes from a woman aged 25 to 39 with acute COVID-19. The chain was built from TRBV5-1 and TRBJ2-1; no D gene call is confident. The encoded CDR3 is CASSLGQYNEQFF. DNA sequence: TGCGCCAGCAGCTTGGGCCAGTACAATGAGCAGTTCTTC.